The 8 T cell receptor beta chains below all came from one sample that was sequenced in a study of T cells in Graves' hyperthyroidism and ophthalmopathy (dated by TCRdb to the late 2010s). Receptors were amplified or captured by multiplex PCR. For sequencing, an Illumina HiSeq 2000 was employed. TCR beta CDR3 regions were amplified from RNA transcripts. The TCR CDR3 was subjected to a first round of RT-PCR using the HTBI primer set and the Qiagen OneStep RT-PCR kit. The public reads were quality trimmed at Q25 with fastp and then assembled into clones with MiXCR by TCRdb, keeping productive beta chains. Rows merge per CDR3 protein into single entries with the most common DNA and genes. Here the sample has around 300,000 distinct CDR3 sequences; about an eighth occur a single time. The biggest ten clones account for 30% to 35% of the sample. Sequenced sample: blood. Receptors were obtained from a woman between 40 and 50 years old with Graves' ophthalmopathy.

The chain employs TRBV7-2 and TRBJ2-1; 7 nucleotides match TRBD1. Germline lookup yields CDR1 SGHTA and CDR2 FQGNSA. Unmatched junction bases numbered 12, after V lost 4 bases and J lost 12 bases. This CDR3 is built from 14 residues. CDR3 sequence (DNA): TGTGCCAGCAGCTACAAGACAGGGCCGGTTGGGCAGTTCTTC. Amino acids: CASSYKTGPVGQFF. Based on the CDR3 plus reference TRBV7-2 and TRBJ2-1, the full variable domain is GAGVSQSPSNKVTEKGKDVELRCDPISGHTALYWYRQSLGQGLEFLIYFQGNSAPDKSGLPSDRFSAERTGGSVSTLTIQRTQQEDSAVYLCASSYKTGPVGQFFGPGTRLTVL.

This clonotype occurred many times. The chain has TRBV24-1 and TRBJ1-5; no clear D. The CDR3 covers 14 residues. V was trimmed by 0 bases and J by 4 bases, leaving 6 bases between them. Germline-derived CDR1 and CDR2 are KGHDR and SFDVKD. The CDR3 reads CATSDLGRNQPQHF. The CDR3 region has the DNA TGTGCCACCAGTGATTTGGGCAGAAATCAGCCCCAGCATTTT.

The sample holds many counts of this clonotype. J is TRBJ1-1 and V is TRBV6-1, with TRBD1 matching 10 bases. J was trimmed by 12 bases and V by 3 bases; bases with no gene match: 13. Germline CDR1 and CDR2: MNHNS and SASEGT. This CDR3 comprises 15 residues. The CDR3 nucleotides read TGTGCCAGCAGTGACCTTTCGACAGGGGGCCTATCAACTTTCTTT. It translates to CASSDLSTGGLSTFF.

This clonotype showed up just a few times. This chain links TRBV7-2 with TRBJ1-4; D gene uncertain. The CDR3 has 14 amino acids. Germline assignment: CDR1 SGHTA and CDR2 FQGNSA. Trimming stripped 1 base from V and 10 bases from J, with 13 bases between. CDR3 nucleotides: TGTGCCAGCAGCTTAGGCACCGGGCCGATAAAACTGTTTTTT. It yields the protein CASSLGTGPIKLFF.

This clonotype came up many times. This chain connects TRBV29-1 to TRBJ1-1; D gene uncertain. CDR3 size: 9 residues. Germline V gene lookup returns CDR1 SQVTM and CDR2 ANQGSEA. This CDR3 reads CITPEVAFF. CDR3 DNA sequence: TGCATCACCCCAGAGGTGGCTTTCTTT.

On this clonotype: This may be a read error, as it is one base from a much larger clone. The chain has TRBV6-1 and TRBJ1-1; 7 nucleotides align to TRBD1. J gave up 4 bases and V 8 bases, and 10 bases lay outside the gene matches. The CDR3 sequence is 14 residues long. Germline V gene lookup returns CDR1 MNHNS and CDR2 SASEGT. The CDR3 nucleotides are TGTGCCAGCTGTCAACAGGGGTTAGGCACTGAAGCTTTCTTT. Its translation is CASCQQGLGTEAFF.

This clonotype was counted ten times or more. V is TRBV27 and J is TRBJ1-5; no clear D gene. CDR1 is MNHEY and CDR2 is SMNVEV in the germline V gene (reference sequence). This CDR3 has 15 residues. V lost 1 base to trimming and J lost 5 bases, with 12 bases between them. CDR3 DNA: TGTGCCAGCAGTTTATTCTCATCCCCAGATCAGCCCCAGCATTTT. Translation gives CASSLFSSPDQPQHF.

This clonotype showed up many times. This chain connects TRBV6-1 to TRBJ2-1, with D tentatively TRBD1 (6 bases). The ends were cut back, 5 bases at V and 7 bases at J, with 18 bases in the middle. Germline V gene lookup returns CDR1 MNHNS and CDR2 SASEGT. The CDR3 length is 15 residues. CDR3 amino acids: CASSPPGHPLNEQFF. The CDR3, as DNA: TGTGCCAGCAGTCCTCCGGGACATCCCCTTAATGAGCAGTTCTTC.